Sequencing of this T cell receptor (beta chain) was carried out in a study of T cells in Graves' hyperthyroidism and ophthalmopathy. Across the study: Peripheral blood was collected at initial diagnosis, before any treatment. Findings and limits, study-wide: Most clonotypes expanded in the thyroid (above 0.001) were also present in blood.

Amplification of TCR beta CDR3 regions used RNA as the template. HTBI primers were used for first-round RT-PCR of the TCR CDR3. Each CDR3 protein gets one entry after TCRdb re-called the multiplex PCR reads with MiXCR. The sample has around 270,000 distinct CDR3 sequences; roughly 19% are singletons. Germline CDR1 reads DFQATT; CDR2 reads SNEGSKA (reference sequence). Trimming at V came to 3 bases and at J to 2 bases, leaving 8 bases not matched to a gene. This CDR3 is built from 15 residues. Points on this clonotype: Antigen specificity is unknown.

The J gene is TRBJ2-3, the V gene TRBV20-1, with 7 nucleotides matching TRBD2. Material for sequencing was blood. The clonotype comes from a man aged 50-60 years with Graves' ophthalmopathy. In DNA form, the CDR3 reads TGCAGTGCTAGTCGGCTAGCGGAAATCACAGATACGCAGTATTTT. Translated: CSASRLAEITDTQYF.